This is a list of T cell receptor beta chains from one sample in a study of shared clonotypes between healthy human individuals. Sequenced by immunoSEQ multiplex PCR; TCRdb stores in-frame clones only, minus some. Among 2.5 million or so clones listed, roughly 92% were seen once. The specimen was naive CD4+ T cells sorted from blood. The source of these receptors is a man aged 18 to 29 in good health. Both conserved end residues are part of each CDR3. The D gene is left open where the match is weak. Rows give clone size only sometimes, using once, few, many, or a class for an expanded clone.

TRBJ2-5,TRBV10-1,NA,13,TRBD2,CASSRGLAEHQYF,TGCGCCAGCAGCCGCGGACTAGCGGAGCATCAGTACTTC
TRBJ2-1,TRBV30,NA,11,TRBD2,CAWSPGTKKFF,TGTGCCTGGAGTCCCGGGACTAAGAAGTTCTTC
TRBJ1-3,TRBV7-8,NA,13,NA,CASSPGPGTANYF,TGTGCCAGCAGCCCCGGGCCAGGGACGGCTAATTATTTT
TRBJ1-4,TRBV29-1,NA,13,NA,CSVVAGHGEKLFF,TGCAGCGTTGTTGCCGGGCACGGTGAAAAACTGTTTTTT
TRBJ1-2,TRBV2,NA,13,NA,CASSENRVAELPF,TGTGCCAGCAGTGAAAACAGGGTGGCGGAGCTCCCCTTC
TRBJ1-2,TRBV7-9,NA,11,TRBD1,CASSDRVGYTF,TGTGCCAGCAGCGACAGGGTTGGCTACACCTTC
TRBJ1-1,TRBV30,few,15,NA,CAWMKMGQGPAEAFF,TGTGCCTGGATGAAAATGGGACAAGGTCCCGCTGAAGCTTTCTTT
TRBJ2-7,TRBV6-5,NA,14,NA,CASSYKQGGYEQYF,TGTGCCAGCAGTTATAAACAGGGCGGCTACGAGCAGTACTTC
TRBJ1-5,TRBV27,NA,16,TRBD1,CASSFSGGWGNQPQHF,TGTGCCAGCAGTTTTTCAGGGGGCTGGGGCAATCAGCCCCAGCATTTT
TRBJ1-5,TRBV7-9,NA,14,TRBD1,CASSSDRVGQPQHF,TGTGCCAGCAGCTCGGACAGGGTGGGTCAGCCCCAGCATTTT
TRBJ1-1,TRBV5-8,NA,11,NA,CASSRRAEAFF,TGTGCCAGCAGCCGGAGGGCTGAAGCTTTCTTT
TRBJ2-7,TRBV2,once,15,NA,CASSASRVMTYEQYF,TGTGCCAGCAGCGCGTCCCGGGTCATGACCTACGAGCAGTACTTC
TRBJ2-1,TRBV4-3,NA,16,TRBD2,CASSQDRGEIYNEQFF,TGCGCCAGCAGCCAAGATCGGGGGGAGATCTACAATGAGCAGTTCTTC
TRBJ2-2,TRBV7-9,once,19,TRBD2,CASSLMRLRDSGRTGELFF,TGTGCCAGCAGCTTGATGAGGCTGCGGGATAGCGGGAGAACCGGGGAGCTGTTTTTT
TRBJ2-1,TRBV10-1,NA,13,TRBD2,CASSIAGYNEQFF,TGCGCCAGCAGTATAGCGGGTTACAATGAGCAGTTCTTC
TRBJ2-2,TRBV7-9,NA,16,NA,CASSLTTAFNTGELFF,TGTGCCAGCAGCTTAACTACGGCTTTCAACACCGGGGAGCTGTTTTTT
TRBJ1-5,TRBV19,few,14,NA,CASSTSLNWRPQHF,TGTGCCAGTAGTACCAGTTTAAATTGGAGGCCCCAGCATTTT
TRBJ2-7,TRBV7-9,NA,14,NA,CASSLAGGGYEQYF,TGTGCCAGCAGCTTAGCGGGGGGCGGCTACGAGCAGTACTTC
TRBJ1-5,TRBV30,few,15,NA,CAWSVPRADNQPQHF,TGTGCCTGGAGTGTCCCCAGGGCTGACAATCAGCCCCAGCATTTT
TRBJ2-7,TRBV5-1,NA,11,NA,CASSLEARKYF,TGCGCCAGCAGCTTGGAGGCTAGAAAGTACTTC
TRBJ2-4,TRBV2,NA,13,NA,CASRPTWGHIQYF,TGTGCCAGCAGACCCACCTGGGGGCACATTCAGTACTTC
TRBJ2-7,TRBV5-1,NA,13,TRBD1,CASSTGETYEQYF,TGCGCCAGCAGCACAGGGGAGACCTACGAGCAGTACTTC
TRBJ1-2,TRBV30,NA,12,NA,CASDPGRYGYTF,TGTGCCTCAGACCCGGGTAGATATGGCTACACCTTC
TRBJ2-1,TRBV2,NA,15,TRBD2,CASRRPGLAINEQFF,TGTGCCAGCAGACGGCCGGGACTAGCGATAAATGAGCAGTTCTTC
TRBJ2-3,TRBV5-1,NA,16,TRBD2,CASSPGLAGARDTQYF,TGCGCCAGCAGCCCGGGACTAGCGGGGGCGAGGGATACGCAGTATTTT
TRBJ2-5,TRBV9,NA,12,TRBD2,CASSGGGETQYF,TGTGCCAGCAGCGGCGGGGGGGAGACCCAGTACTTC
TRBJ2-2,TRBV7-2,NA,14,TRBD2,CASSKPLAAGELFF,TGTGCCAGCAGCAAGCCACTAGCGGCCGGGGAGCTGTTTTTT
TRBJ2-6,TRBV28,NA,14,NA,CASHHGLGANVLTF,TGTGCCAGCCATCACGGGCTTGGGGCCAACGTCCTGACTTTC
TRBJ2-3,TRBV6-1,NA,16,TRBD2,CASSESSGGAADTQYF,TGTGCCAGCAGTGAATCTTCCGGGGGGGCGGCAGATACGCAGTATTTT
TRBJ2-5,TRBV5-1,NA,22,TRBD2,CASSLVSGTSGREMVRKETQYF,TGCGCCAGCAGCTTGGTCTCCGGGACTAGCGGGAGGGAAATGGTTCGTAAAGAGACCCAGTACTTC